Below are 17 T cell receptor beta chains sequenced from a single sample in a study of radiation and T cells in renal cell carcinoma. Data came from immunoSEQ multiplex PCR; TCRdb stores just in-frame clones and leaves some out. Of about 140,000 clones in the sample, approximately 86% were seen once. The time point is: blood 4 weeks post-SBRT, at nephrectomy. Documented treatment: 15 Gy SBRT to primary tumor, nephrectomy 4 weeks later. Sequenced material: blood, taken from a patient whose treatment included radiotherapy and nephrectomy. Receptor source: a woman aged 50 to 60 with renal cell carcinoma.

The CDR3 protein is CASTLLNQPQHF. For the CDR3, the DNA is TGTGCCAGCACCCTACTCAATCAGCCCCAGCATTTT. The chain employs TRBV6-6 and TRBJ1-5; D is unclear. Trimming removed 7 bases from V and 3 bases from J, with 7 bases in between. CDR3 length equals 12 residues. Germline loops: CDR1 MNHNY, CDR2 SVGAGI (reference sequence).

The chain joins TRBV18 to TRBJ2-1; TRBD2 matches 7 bases. CDR1 and CDR2 from the germline V gene are KGHSH and LQKENI. The CDR3 consists of 17 residues. The V segment lost 8 bases and the J segment 1 base; nucleotides outside the gene matches: 14. Written as DNA, the CDR3 is TGTGCCAGCCAGAGCCCCGGGAGGATGTTTTCCTACAATGAGCAGTTCTTC. It is translated as CASQSPGRMFSYNEQFF.

CDR3 residues: CASSPAGGRDEQFF. For the CDR3, the DNA is TGTGCCAGCAGCCCGGCGGGCGGGAGGGATGAGCAGTTCTTC. This chain uses TRBV14 with TRBJ2-1; TRBD2 matches at 9 bases. V lost 4 bases and J lost 8; bases outside the gene matches: 6. Germline loops: CDR1 SGHDN, CDR2 FVKESK. The CDR3 contains 14 residues.

The chain couples TRBV5-5 to TRBJ2-5, with 9 bases fitting TRBD1. The CDR3 length is 14 residues. V shed 0 bases and J 5 bases; nucleotides not matched to a gene: 2. Germline CDR1 reads SGHKS; CDR2 reads YYEKEE (reference sequence). The CDR3 protein is CASSLGGQGETQYF. In DNA form, the CDR3 reads TGTGCCAGCAGCTTGGGCGGACAGGGGGAGACCCAGTACTTC.

The chain employs TRBV27 and TRBJ2-7, with a possible D match to TRBD2 (5 bases). The CDR3 runs to 15 residues. Germline CDR1 is MNHEY and CDR2 is SMNVEV (reference sequence). Trimming took off 3 bases at V and 6 bases at J, with 18 bases between the two ends. This CDR3 reads CASSFATDPAAEQYF. For the CDR3, the DNA is TGTGCCAGCAGTTTCGCCACCGACCCAGCGGCCGAGCAGTACTTC.

This chain joins TRBV6-5 and TRBJ2-1; D unclear. Germline assignment: CDR1 MNHEY and CDR2 SVGAGI. The CDR3 length is 11 residues. Trimming took 1 base from V and 6 from J, leaving 1 base between them. The CDR3 sequence: CASSYFNEQFF. The CDR3 nucleotides read TGTGCCAGCAGTTACTTCAATGAGCAGTTCTTC.

The genes are TRBV4-1 and TRBJ1-1; 7 nucleotides agree with TRBD1. The CDR3 sequence is 15 residues long. With V trimmed by 2 bases and J by 1 base, 4 bases remained unmatched. The V gene's germline CDR1 is MGHRA and CDR2 YSYEKL. DNA for the CDR3: TGCGCCAGCAGCCAAATCTGGACAGGGAACACTGAAGCTTTCTTT. This gives the protein CASSQIWTGNTEAFF.

The chain has TRBV5-1 and TRBJ1-2; D call uncertain. V lost 0 bases to trimming and J lost 0 bases, with 9 bases between them. The length of the CDR3 is 15 residues. CDR1 is SGHRS and CDR2 is YFSETQ in the germline V gene. This CDR3 reads CASSLDAATNYGYTF. For the CDR3, the DNA is TGCGCCAGCAGCTTGGACGCGGCTACTAACTATGGCTACACCTTC.

The chain carries TRBV7-2 and TRBJ2-2; D gene ambiguous. This CDR3 region has 14 residues. Germline lookup yields CDR1 SGHTA and CDR2 FQGNSA. V lost 5 bases and J lost 3, with 10 bases in between. This CDR3 is CASSRIRDTGELFF. Here the CDR3 DNA reads TGTGCCAGCAGCCGTATCCGGGACACCGGGGAGCTGTTTTTT.

The rearrangement uses TRBV7-2 and TRBJ1-2; no clear D. V lost 6 bases, J lost 4 bases, and 12 bases lay in between. In germline, CDR1 is SGHTA, CDR2 FQGNSA. The CDR3 spans 13 residues. CDR3 nucleotides: TGTGCCAGCAGTTCTCGGGCCCTCTATGGCTACACCTTC. It codes for CASSSRALYGYTF.

The chain has TRBV9 and TRBJ2-2; D is perhaps TRBD2 (6 bases). V lost 4 bases to trimming and J lost 4 bases, with 20 bases between them. CDR1 SGDLS and CDR2 YYNGEE come from the germline V gene. The CDR3 is made up of 17 amino acids. The CDR3 DNA reads TGTGCCAGCAGCCTCCGGGTACGGGAGTTGGGCACCGGGGAGCTGTTTTTT. Its protein product is CASSLRVRELGTGELFF.

CDR3 sequence reads: CASSEGLAEQFF. CDR3 nucleotide sequence: TGTGCCAGCAGCGAGGGACTAGCGGAGCAGTTCTTC. The chain joins TRBV11-3 to TRBJ2-1; TRBD2 matches at 10 bases. The J segment lost 10 bases and the V segment lost 5 bases, leaving 2 bases of the junction unmatched. The germline V gene encodes CDR1 SGHNT and CDR2 YENEEA. CDR3 size: 12 residues. Drawing the rest from reference TRBV11-3 and TRBJ2-1, the complete variable domain is EAGVVQSPRYKIIEKKQPVAFWCNPISGHNTLYWYLQNLGQGPELLIRYENEEAVDDSQLPKDRFSAERLKGVDSTLKIQPAELGDSAVYLCASSEGLAEQFFGPGTRLTVL.

The chain links TRBV5-1 to TRBJ1-2, with 11 bases lining up with TRBD1. The germline V gene encodes CDR1 SGHRS and CDR2 YFSETQ. The CDR3 length is 18 residues. After removal of 3 bases from V and 0 bases from J, the junction contained 10 bases not matched to a gene. The CDR3 DNA reads TGCGCCAGCAGCTCTGCCGGGACAGGGGGACAAGCTAACTATGGCTACACCTTC. Protein product: CASSSAGTGGQANYGYTF.

The genes are TRBV6-5 and TRBJ1-2; weak D call: TRBD1 (5 bases). CDR3 size: 14 residues. V was trimmed by 3 bases and J by 0 bases, leaving 8 bases between them. Per germline, CDR1 MNHEY and CDR2 SVGAGI. CDR3 in DNA: TGTGCCAGCAGTTATGACAGCTCTAACTATGGCTACACCTTC. Residues: CASSYDSSNYGYTF.

CDR3 protein: CASSGPQSPGAYEQYF. The CDR3 nucleotides read TGCGCCAGCAGCGGACCTCAAAGCCCCGGGGCCTACGAGCAGTACTTC. This chain joins TRBV4-1 and TRBJ2-7, with a weak D call TRBD2 (5 bases). The CDR3 is made up of 16 amino acids. Germline CDR1 MGHRA, CDR2 YSYEKL. Deletions cut 5 bases from V and 2 bases from J, with 19 bases between.

The chain recombines TRBV15 with TRBJ1-5; 10 bases line up with TRBD1. CDR1 and CDR2 from the germline V gene are LNHNV and YYDKDF (reference sequence). The CDR3 sequence is 17 residues long. Unmatched junction bases numbered 8, after V lost 4 bases and J lost 2 bases. The CDR3 region is CATSTRAGTGGNQPQHF. CDR3 bases: TGTGCCACCAGCACAAGAGCTGGGACAGGGGGCAATCAGCCCCAGCATTTT.

The CDR3 DNA follows: TGTGCCAGCAGCCTGAGTCCGGGACAGGGAATAGGGGAGCAGTTCTTC. Protein sequence: CASSLSPGQGIGEQFF. The V and J genes are TRBV14 and TRBJ2-1; 9 bases align to TRBD1. V shed 4 bases and J 10 bases; nucleotides not matched to a gene: 14. Germline CDR1 is SGHDN and CDR2 is FVKESK. The CDR3 loop spans 16 amino acids.